The following is a TCR beta chain sequence with its context. The data originate from a study of blood T cell repertoires in COVID-19. On the study more broadly: COVID-19 samples collected from the United States, Italy and Spain covered acute and convalescent phases. PBMCs, B-cell-depleted T cells, or T cells were the source of the cDNA or gDNA that made up the material.

This CDR3 has 12 residues. With 4 bases removed from V and 9 bases from J, the gap between germline ends came to 10 bases. The assay was immunoSEQ multiplex PCR, and TCRdb's table has in-frame clones only and misses some. Here the sample spans roughly 220,000 clones, roughly 85% being singletons. This TCR derives from a middle-aged man who had recovered from COVID-19. The rearrangement joins TRBV12-3 or TRBV12-4 to TRBJ1-5; D unresolved. The sample was peripheral blood. The CDR3 region is CASSSQFLPQHF. For the CDR3, the DNA is TGTGCCAGCAGTTCCCAGTTCTTGCCCCAGCATTTT.